One and the same sample provided the 9 T cell receptor beta chains below, sequenced in a study of T-cell reconstitution after alpha-beta-depleted transplantation in children. Preparation of the TCRbeta library involved a method that used unique molecular identifiers. MiXCR was run by TCRdb on the PCR reads, yielding one entry per CDR3 protein. Of fewer than 550,000 distinct CDR3 sequences listed, about an eighth are singletons. The source material was PBMCs, mostly from graft donor cells, sampled 180 days after TCRalphabeta/CD19-depleted stem cell transplant. These TCRs come from a female patient younger than 10 who had a stem cell transplant for aplastic anemia, so the T cells may come from the graft donor.

This clonotype appeared a few times. V gene TRBV6-1 combines with J gene TRBJ2-7; D possibly corresponds to TRBD1 (6 bases). The germline V gene has CDR1 MNHNS and CDR2 SASEGT. CDR3 length equals 17 residues. V was cut by 6 bases and J by 1 base, with 22 bases left in between. CDR3 in DNA: TGTGCCAGCAGCCTACACCCCGGGACATCCTCTTCCTACGAGCAGTACTTC. Encoded protein: CASSLHPGTSSSYEQYF.

This clonotype was detected only a few times. This chain links TRBV2 with TRBJ1-2, with 8 nucleotides matching TRBD1. Germline V CDR1 and CDR2: SNHLY, FYNNEI. The CDR3 is 15 residues long. Trimming took 6 bases from V and 0 from J; bases not matched to a gene: 6. CDR3 nucleotides: TGTGCCAGCAGACCTACAGGGGGACCTAACTATGGCTACACCTTC. Amino acid sequence: CASRPTGGPNYGYTF.

V and J are TRBV10-2 and TRBJ1-6; the match to TRBD1 covers 9 bases. Germline V gene lookup returns CDR1 WSHSY and CDR2 SAAADI. The V and J ends lost 9 bases and 7 bases, in that order; junction bases with no gene match: 10. There are 15 residues in the CDR3. The CDR3: CASLPTGTGNSPLHF. CDR3 coding DNA: TGCGCCAGTCTCCCCACCGGGACAGGGAATTCACCCCTCCACTTT.

This clonotype was seen a handful of times. The CDR3 DNA follows: TGTGCCAGCAGCTTAAAGGCCGGCGCCCGTTACAATGAGCAGTTCTTC. Translated, it gives CASSLKAGARYNEQFF. The chain is built from TRBV7-9 and TRBJ2-1; no definite D call. CDR1 and CDR2 from the germline V gene are SEHNR and FQNEAQ (reference sequence). CDR3 size: 16 residues. V lost 2 bases and J 4 bases, leaving 15 bases between the germline ends. Full variable domain (remainder filled in from reference TRBV7-9 and TRBJ2-1): DTGVSQNPRHKITKRGQNVTFRCDPISEHNRLYWYRQTLGQGPEFLTYFQNEAQLEKSRLLSDRFSAERPKGSFSTLEIQRTEQGDSAMYLCASSLKAGARYNEQFFGPGTRLTVL.

In this sample, this clonotype turned up a few times. V usage is TRBV9 and J usage is TRBJ2-5, with 8 bases matching TRBD1. This CDR3 has 17 amino acids. Germline CDR1 SGDLS, CDR2 YYNGEE. After removal of 3 bases from V and 5 bases from J, the junction contained 15 bases not matched to a gene. The CDR3 DNA is TGTGCCAGCAGCGCCTGGATAGGGCAGGGGGCGAGGGAGACCCAGTACTTC. It is translated as CASSAWIGQGARETQYF.

This chain links TRBV6-1 with TRBJ2-3; unclear D gene. CDR3 length: 15 residues. Germline V gene data show CDR1 as MNHNS and CDR2 as SASEGT. The V end was cut by 7 bases, the J end by 6 bases, with 20 bases between. The CDR3 nucleotides read TGTGCCAGCACTCTTAACCCTCCGCCCCAGGATACGCAGTATTTT. Amino acid sequence: CASTLNPPPQDTQYF.

The J gene is TRBJ2-1, the V gene TRBV15; maybe TRBD2 (5 bases). Germline values: CDR1 LNHNV, CDR2 YYDKDF (reference sequence). The CDR3 totals 14 residues. Trimming removed 0 bases from V and 8 bases from J, with 11 bases in between. The chain's CDR3 is CATSRDEGRDEQFF. CDR3 bases: TGTGCCACCAGCAGAGATGAGGGCCGGGATGAGCAGTTCTTC.

This sequence joins TRBV4-2 and TRBJ2-3; 10 bases align to TRBD2. The trim removed 3 bases at V and 5 bases at J, leaving 5 bases unmatched. Germline V gene data show CDR1 as LGHNA and CDR2 as YNFKEQ. CDR3 length: 15 amino acids. The CDR3 region is CASSHNRLAGDTQYF. The CDR3 DNA reads TGTGCCAGCAGCCACAACCGACTAGCGGGAGATACGCAGTATTTT.

The chain is built from TRBV28 and TRBJ2-7, with 8 bases that match TRBD1. The CDR3 runs to 14 residues. The J segment lost 4 bases and the V segment lost 6 bases, leaving 8 bases of the junction unmatched. The germline V gene encodes CDR1 MDHEN and CDR2 SYDVKM. CDR3 bases: TGTGCCAGCAGACCGACAGGGGCCGGGTACGAGCAGTACGTC. Amino acid sequence: CASRPTGAGYEQYV.